This TCR beta chain was identified during a study of cytomegalovirus exposure and HLA in healthy donors. The overall study: The Caucasian-associated ancestry cluster held roughly 81% of 300 to 450 genotyped donors.

The PCR employed 60 Vbeta primers together with 13 Jbeta primers. The method was immunoSEQ multiplex PCR; TCRdb's version includes in-frame clones alone and lacks a portion of them. Its table records about 43,000 clones. Notes on the study in general: Cytomegalovirus association was assigned to about 180 TCR beta chains. Reportedly, HLA-A and HLA-B alleles of most subjects were accurately predicted from TCR beta.

A remark on this clone: The antigen remains unidentified.

V was pared by 3 bases and J by 2 bases, with 4 bases of the junction left unmatched. The CDR3 covers 14 residues. CDR1 ENHRY and CDR2 SYGVKD come from the germline V gene. The sequence derives from a woman aged 25 to 39 in good health and CMV-seronegative. V is TRBV10-3 and J is TRBJ2-7; 7 bases are shared with TRBD1. Specimen: PBMCs. CDR3 region: CAISDIGGPYEQYF. In nucleotides, the CDR3 is TGTGCCATCAGTGATATAGGGGGCCCCTACGAGCAGTACTTC.